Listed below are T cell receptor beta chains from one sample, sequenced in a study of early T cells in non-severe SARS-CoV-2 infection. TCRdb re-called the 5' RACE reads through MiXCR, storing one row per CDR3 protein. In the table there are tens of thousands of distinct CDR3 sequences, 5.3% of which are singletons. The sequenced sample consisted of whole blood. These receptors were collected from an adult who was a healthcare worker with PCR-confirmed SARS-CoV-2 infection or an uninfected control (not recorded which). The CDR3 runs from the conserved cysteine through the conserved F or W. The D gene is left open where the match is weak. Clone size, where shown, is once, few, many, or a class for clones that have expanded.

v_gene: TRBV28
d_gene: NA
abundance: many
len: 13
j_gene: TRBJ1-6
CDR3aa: CASSSRSYAPLHF
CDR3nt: TGTGCCAGCAGTTCCAGGTCTTACGCACCCCTCCATTTT

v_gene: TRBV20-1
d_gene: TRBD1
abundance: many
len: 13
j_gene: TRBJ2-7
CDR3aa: CSVGDRGPYEQYF
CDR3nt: TGCAGTGTGGGAGACAGGGGGCCCTACGAGCAGTACTTC

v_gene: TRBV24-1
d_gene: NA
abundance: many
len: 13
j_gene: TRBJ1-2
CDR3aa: CATSDVRVRGYTF
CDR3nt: TGTGCCACCAGTGATGTCAGGGTGAGGGGCTACACCTTC

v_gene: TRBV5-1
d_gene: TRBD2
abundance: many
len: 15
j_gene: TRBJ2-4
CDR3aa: CASRETGTRSSIQYF
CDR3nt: TGCGCCAGCAGAGAGACCGGGACTAGAAGCTCCATTCAGTACTTC

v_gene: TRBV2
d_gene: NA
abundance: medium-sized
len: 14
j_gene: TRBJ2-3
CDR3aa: CASSEQLVPDTQYF
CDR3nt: TGTGCCAGCAGTGAACAGTTGGTTCCAGATACGCAGTATTTT

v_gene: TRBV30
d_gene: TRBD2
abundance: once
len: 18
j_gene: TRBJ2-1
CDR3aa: CAWSGPRAGGSSYNEQFF
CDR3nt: TGTGCCTGGAGTGGCCCCAGGGCGGGAGGGAGCTCCTACAATGAGCAGTTCTTC

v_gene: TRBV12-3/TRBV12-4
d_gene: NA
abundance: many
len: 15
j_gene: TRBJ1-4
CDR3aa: CASSYPSGSGEKLFF
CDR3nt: TGTGCCAGCAGTTACCCTTCAGGGTCGGGCGAAAAACTGTTTTTT

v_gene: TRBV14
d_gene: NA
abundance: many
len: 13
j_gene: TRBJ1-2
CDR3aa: CASSPDGTYGYTF
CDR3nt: TGTGCCAGCAGCCCCGACGGGACCTATGGCTACACCTTC

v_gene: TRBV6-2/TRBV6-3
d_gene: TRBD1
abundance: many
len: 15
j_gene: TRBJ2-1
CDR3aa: CASSPDRGLENEQFF
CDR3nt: TGTGCCAGCAGTCCCGACAGGGGGCTGGAGAATGAGCAGTTCTTC

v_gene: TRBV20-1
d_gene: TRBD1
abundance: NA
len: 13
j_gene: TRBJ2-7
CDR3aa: CSADRDRGNEQYF
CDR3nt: TGCAGTGCTGACCGGGACAGGGGGAACGAGCAGTACTTC

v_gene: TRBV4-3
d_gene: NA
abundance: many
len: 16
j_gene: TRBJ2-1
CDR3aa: CASSQEIRSSYNEQFF
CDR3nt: TGCGCCAGCAGCCAAGAGATCCGGAGCTCCTACAATGAGCAGTTCTTC

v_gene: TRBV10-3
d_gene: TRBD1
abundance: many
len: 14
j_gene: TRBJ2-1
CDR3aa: CAINPGQSRYEQFF
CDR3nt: TGTGCCATTAACCCGGGACAGAGTCGCTATGAGCAGTTCTTC

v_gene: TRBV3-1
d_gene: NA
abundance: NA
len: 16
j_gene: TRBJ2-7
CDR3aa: CASSQDRGGYSYEQYF
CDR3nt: TGTGCCAGCAGCCAAGATAGGGGCGGGTACTCCTACGAGCAGTACTTC

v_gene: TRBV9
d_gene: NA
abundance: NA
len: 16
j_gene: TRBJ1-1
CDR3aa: CASSAETGVMNTEAFF
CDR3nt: TGTGCCAGCAGCGCCGAGACAGGAGTCATGAACACTGAAGCTTTCTTT

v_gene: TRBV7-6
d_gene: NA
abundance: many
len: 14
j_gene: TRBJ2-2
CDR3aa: CASSQGQNTGELFF
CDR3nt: TGTGCCAGCAGCCAGGGACAAAACACCGGGGAGCTGTTTTTT

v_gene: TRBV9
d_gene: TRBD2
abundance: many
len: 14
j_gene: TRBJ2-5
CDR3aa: CASSVGTIRETQYF
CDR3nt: TGTGCCAGCAGCGTCGGGACTATACGAGAGACCCAGTACTTC

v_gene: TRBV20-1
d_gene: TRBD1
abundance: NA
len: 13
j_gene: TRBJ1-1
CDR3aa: CSAPNRGPTEAFF
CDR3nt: TGCAGTGCCCCAAACAGGGGGCCCACTGAAGCTTTCTTT

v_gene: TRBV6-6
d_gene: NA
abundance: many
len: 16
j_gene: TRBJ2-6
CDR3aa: CASTRGYGTGANVLTF
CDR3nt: TGTGCCAGCACCCGAGGGTACGGAACTGGGGCCAACGTCCTGACTTTC

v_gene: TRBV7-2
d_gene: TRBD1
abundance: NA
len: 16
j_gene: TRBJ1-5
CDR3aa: CASSDRDRADNQPQHF
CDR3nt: TGTGCCAGCAGCGATAGGGACAGGGCCGACAATCAGCCCCAGCATTTT

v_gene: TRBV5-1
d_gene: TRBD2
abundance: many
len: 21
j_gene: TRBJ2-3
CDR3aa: CASSLDRLAGGPGIGTDTQYF
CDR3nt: TGCGCCAGCAGCTTGGACCGACTAGCGGGAGGGCCTGGGATTGGCACAGATACGCAGTATTTT

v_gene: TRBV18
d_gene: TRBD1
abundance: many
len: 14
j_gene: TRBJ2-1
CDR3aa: CASSPDRIYNEQFF
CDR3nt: TGTGCCAGCTCACCGGACAGGATCTACAATGAGCAGTTCTTC

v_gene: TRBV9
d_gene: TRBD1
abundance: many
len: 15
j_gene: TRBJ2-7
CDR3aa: CASSVEGQEIYEQYF
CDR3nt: TGTGCCAGCAGCGTAGAGGGACAGGAAATCTACGAGCAGTACTTC

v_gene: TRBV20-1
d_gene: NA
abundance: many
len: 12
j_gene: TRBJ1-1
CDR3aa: CSAKRVNTEAFF
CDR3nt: TGCAGTGCTAAAAGGGTGAACACTGAAGCTTTCTTT

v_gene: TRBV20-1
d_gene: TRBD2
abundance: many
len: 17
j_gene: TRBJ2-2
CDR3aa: CSARGTLAGGPAGELFF
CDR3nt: TGCAGTGCTAGAGGAACGCTAGCGGGAGGGCCGGCCGGGGAGCTGTTTTTT

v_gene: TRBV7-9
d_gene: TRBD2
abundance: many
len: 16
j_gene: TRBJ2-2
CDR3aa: CASSPRGLADTGELFF
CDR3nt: TGTGCCAGCAGCCCGCGCGGTCTAGCGGACACCGGGGAGCTGTTTTTT

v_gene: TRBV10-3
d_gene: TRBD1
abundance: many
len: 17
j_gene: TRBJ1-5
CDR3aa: CAISDPTGALDNQPQHF
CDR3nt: TGTGCCATCAGTGACCCGACAGGGGCCCTCGATAATCAGCCCCAGCATTTT

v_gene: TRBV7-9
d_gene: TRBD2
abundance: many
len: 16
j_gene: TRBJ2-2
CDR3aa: CASSFGRGGNTGELFF
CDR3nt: TGTGCCAGCAGCTTCGGGAGGGGAGGGAACACCGGGGAGCTGTTTTTT

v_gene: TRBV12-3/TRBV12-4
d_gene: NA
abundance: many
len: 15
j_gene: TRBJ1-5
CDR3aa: CASSFTGAGLQPQHF
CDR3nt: TGTGCCAGCAGTTTTACCGGGGCAGGTCTTCAGCCCCAGCATTTT

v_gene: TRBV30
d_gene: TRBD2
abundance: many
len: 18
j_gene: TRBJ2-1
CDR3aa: CAGTTGTSNERESNEQFF
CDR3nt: TGTGCCGGGACGACCGGTACCTCAAATGAGCGGGAGAGCAATGAGCAGTTCTTC

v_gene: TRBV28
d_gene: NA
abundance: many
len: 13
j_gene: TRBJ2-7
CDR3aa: CACKRDSPYEQYF
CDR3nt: TGTGCCTGCAAACGGGACTCGCCATACGAGCAGTACTTC

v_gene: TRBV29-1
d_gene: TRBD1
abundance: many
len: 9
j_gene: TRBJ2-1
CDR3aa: CSGQGAQFF
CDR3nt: TGCAGCGGGCAGGGGGCTCAGTTCTTC

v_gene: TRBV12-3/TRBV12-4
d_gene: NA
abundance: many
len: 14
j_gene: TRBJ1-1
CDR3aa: CASSLVGGVTEAFF
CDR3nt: TGTGCCAGCAGTTTAGTAGGGGGGGTCACTGAAGCTTTCTTT

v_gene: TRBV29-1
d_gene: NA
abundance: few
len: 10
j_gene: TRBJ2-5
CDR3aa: CSVRRETQYF
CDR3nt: TGCAGCGTCCGTCGAGAGACCCAGTACTTC

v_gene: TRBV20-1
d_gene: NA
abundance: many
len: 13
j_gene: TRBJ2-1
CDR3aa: CSAIARAYGEQFF
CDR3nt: TGCAGTGCTATTGCTAGGGCTTACGGGGAGCAGTTCTTC

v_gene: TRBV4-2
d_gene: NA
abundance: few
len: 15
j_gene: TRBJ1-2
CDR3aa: CASSQSWGEHYGYTF
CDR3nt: TGTGCCAGCAGCCAGTCGTGGGGTGAACATTATGGCTACACCTTC

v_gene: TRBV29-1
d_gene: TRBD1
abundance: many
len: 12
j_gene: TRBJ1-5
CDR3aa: CSVRQGDQPQHF
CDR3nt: TGCAGCGTCAGACAGGGGGATCAGCCCCAGCATTTT

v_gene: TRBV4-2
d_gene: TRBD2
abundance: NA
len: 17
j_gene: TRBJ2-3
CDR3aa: CASSPLIRTSGTDTQYF
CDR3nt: TGTGCCAGCAGCCCACTTATTCGGACTAGCGGCACAGATACGCAGTATTTT

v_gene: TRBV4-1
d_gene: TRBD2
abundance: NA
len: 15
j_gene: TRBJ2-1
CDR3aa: CASSSLAGGDNEQFF
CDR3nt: TGCGCCAGCAGCTCACTAGCGGGAGGTGACAATGAGCAGTTCTTC

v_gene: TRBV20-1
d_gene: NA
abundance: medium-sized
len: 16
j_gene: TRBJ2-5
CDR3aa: CSARDSLLSKGETQYF
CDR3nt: TGCAGTGCTAGAGATTCCCTACTAAGCAAGGGAGAGACCCAGTACTTC

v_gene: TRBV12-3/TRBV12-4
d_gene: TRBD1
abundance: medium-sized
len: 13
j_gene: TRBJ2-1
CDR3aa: CASSPGQGNEQFF
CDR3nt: TGTGCCAGCAGTCCGGGACAGGGCAATGAGCAGTTCTTC

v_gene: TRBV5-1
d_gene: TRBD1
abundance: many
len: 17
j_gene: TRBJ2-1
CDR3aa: CASSLAGGTGLYNEQFF
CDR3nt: TGCGCCAGCAGCTTGGCGGGCGGGACAGGGCTTTACAATGAGCAGTTCTTC

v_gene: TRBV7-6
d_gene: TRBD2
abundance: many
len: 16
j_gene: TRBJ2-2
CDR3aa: CASSSQTSANTGELFF
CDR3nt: TGTGCCAGCAGCTCTCAGACTAGCGCGAACACCGGGGAGCTGTTTTTT

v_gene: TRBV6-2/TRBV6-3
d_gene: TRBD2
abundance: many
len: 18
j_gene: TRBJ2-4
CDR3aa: CASSIATSGWRAKNIQYF
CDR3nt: TGTGCCAGCAGTATCGCCACTAGCGGGTGGCGAGCCAAAAACATTCAGTACTTC

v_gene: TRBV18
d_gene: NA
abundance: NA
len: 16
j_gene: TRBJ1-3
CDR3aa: CASSPTSDVSGNTIYF
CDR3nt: TGTGCCAGCTCACCAACTTCGGATGTCTCTGGAAACACCATATATTTT

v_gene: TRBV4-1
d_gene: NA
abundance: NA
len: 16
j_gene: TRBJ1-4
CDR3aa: CASSVSVGSTVEKLFF
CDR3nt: TGCGCCAGCAGCGTCTCCGTCGGGAGCACAGTTGAAAAACTGTTTTTT

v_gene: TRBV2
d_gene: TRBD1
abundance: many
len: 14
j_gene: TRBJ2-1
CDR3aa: CASSLPAGGYEQFF
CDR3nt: TGTGCCAGCAGTCTCCCGGCAGGGGGCTATGAGCAGTTCTTC

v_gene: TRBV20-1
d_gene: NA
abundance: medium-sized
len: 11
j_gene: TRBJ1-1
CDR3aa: CSARRTDEAFF
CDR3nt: TGCAGTGCTAGAAGGACCGACGAAGCTTTCTTT

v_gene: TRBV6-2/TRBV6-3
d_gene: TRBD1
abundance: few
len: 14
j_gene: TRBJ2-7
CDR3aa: CASRRTGGAYEQYF
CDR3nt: TGTGCCAGCAGACGGACAGGGGGCGCCTACGAGCAGTACTTC

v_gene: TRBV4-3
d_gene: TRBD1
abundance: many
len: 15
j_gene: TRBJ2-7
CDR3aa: CASSQGTGVRYEQYF
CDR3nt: TGCGCCAGCAGCCAAGGAACAGGGGTGAGATACGAGCAGTACTTC

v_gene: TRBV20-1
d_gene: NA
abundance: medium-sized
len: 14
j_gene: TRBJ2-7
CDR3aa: CSARGAGGPYEQYF
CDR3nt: TGCAGTGCTAGAGGGGCAGGAGGTCCCTACGAGCAGTACTTC

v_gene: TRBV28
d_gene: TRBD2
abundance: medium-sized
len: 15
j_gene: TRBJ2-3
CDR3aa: CASTAAGARTDTQYF
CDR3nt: TGTGCCAGCACGGCTGCGGGAGCGAGGACAGATACGCAGTATTTT